Listed below are T cell receptor beta chains from one sample, sequenced in a study of blood T cell repertoires in COVID-19. Assay: immunoSEQ multiplex PCR; the TCRdb copy retains only in-frame clones and omits some. The sample holds almost 55,000 clones, 80% to 90% seen once. Sequencing was done on a sample of peripheral blood. The source is a man aged 45-65 years with acute or convalescent COVID-19. CDR3s include the opening cysteine and the closing phenylalanine or tryptophan. The order of the fields is V gene, D gene, clone size, J gene, CDR3 protein, CDR3 DNA. The D gene is left open where the match is weak. Rows may omit the clone size; those that give it use once, few, many or a size class.

v_call: TRBV18; d_call: NA; clone_size: NA; j_call: TRBJ1-4; cdr3_aa: CASSLAPGPNEKLFF; cdr3_nt: TGTGCCAGCTCACTAGCGCCAGGCCCTAATGAAAAACTGTTTTTT
v_call: TRBV7-2; d_call: NA; clone_size: large; j_call: TRBJ1-5; cdr3_aa: CASSLAYRTSQPQHF; cdr3_nt: TGTGCCAGCAGCTTAGCTTACAGAACTTCTCAGCCCCAGCATTTT
v_call: TRBV11-2; d_call: TRBD1; clone_size: NA; j_call: TRBJ2-7; cdr3_aa: CASSPGQGPQGYEQYF; cdr3_nt: TGTGCCAGCAGCCCCGGACAGGGCCCCCAAGGCTACGAGCAGTACTTC
v_call: TRBV27; d_call: NA; clone_size: NA; j_call: TRBJ2-7; cdr3_aa: CASSFDLQTAYEQYF; cdr3_nt: TGTGCCAGCAGTTTTGATTTACAGACCGCCTACGAGCAGTACTTC
v_call: TRBV19; d_call: NA; clone_size: NA; j_call: TRBJ1-5; cdr3_aa: CASSGGSRDTRHF; cdr3_nt: TGTGCCAGTAGTGGTGGGAGCCGGGACACCCGGCATTTT
v_call: TRBV3-1/TRBV3-2; d_call: TRBD2; clone_size: NA; j_call: TRBJ2-3; cdr3_aa: CASSQGTGTSGISGTDTQYF; cdr3_nt: TGTGCCAGCAGCCAAGGTACCGGGACTAGCGGGATCTCCGGCACAGATACGCAGTATTTT
v_call: TRBV3-1/TRBV3-2; d_call: TRBD2; clone_size: NA; j_call: TRBJ2-7; cdr3_aa: CASSQDPSGSSYEQYF; cdr3_nt: TGTGCCAGCAGCCAAGATCCCAGCGGGAGCTCCTACGAGCAGTACTTC
v_call: TRBV29-1; d_call: NA; clone_size: NA; j_call: TRBJ1-1; cdr3_aa: CSVRGSLNTEAFF; cdr3_nt: TGCAGCGTTAGGGGCAGCCTGAACACTGAAGCTTTCTTT
v_call: TRBV7-2; d_call: NA; clone_size: NA; j_call: TRBJ2-7; cdr3_aa: CASSLSTGLYEQYF; cdr3_nt: TGTGCCAGCAGCTTATCCACAGGGCTCTACGAGCAGTACTTC
v_call: TRBV7-3; d_call: NA; clone_size: NA; j_call: TRBJ2-1; cdr3_aa: CASSSSASSYNEQFF; cdr3_nt: TGTGCCAGCAGCTCTAGCGCCAGCTCCTACAATGAGCAGTTCTTC
v_call: TRBV7-9; d_call: TRBD2; clone_size: NA; j_call: TRBJ2-1; cdr3_aa: CASSLGTSGSYNEQFF; cdr3_nt: TGTGCCAGCAGCTTAGGAACTAGCGGGAGTTACAATGAGCAGTTCTTC
v_call: TRBV27; d_call: TRBD2; clone_size: NA; j_call: TRBJ2-1; cdr3_aa: CASSPRASGYNEQFF; cdr3_nt: TGTGCCAGCAGTCCAAGGGCTAGCGGGTACAATGAGCAGTTCTTC
v_call: TRBV27; d_call: TRBD2; clone_size: NA; j_call: TRBJ2-3; cdr3_aa: CASSAGLAGTDTQYF; cdr3_nt: TGTGCCAGCAGTGCCGGACTAGCGGGCACAGATACGCAGTATTTT
v_call: TRBV4-1; d_call: NA; clone_size: few; j_call: TRBJ1-2; cdr3_aa: CASSPNPSGIYGYTF; cdr3_nt: TGCGCCAGCAGCCCGAACCCTTCCGGGATCTATGGCTACACCTTC
v_call: TRBV3-1/TRBV3-2; d_call: TRBD2; clone_size: NA; j_call: TRBJ2-5; cdr3_aa: CASSQMTSGSGETQYF; cdr3_nt: TGTGCCAGCAGCCAAATGACTAGCGGGAGCGGAGAGACCCAGTACTTC
v_call: TRBV19; d_call: TRBD1; clone_size: NA; j_call: TRBJ1-5; cdr3_aa: CASNRGSSNQPQHF; cdr3_nt: TGTGCCAGCAACAGGGGGTCGAGCAATCAGCCCCAGCATTTT
v_call: TRBV5-6; d_call: TRBD1; clone_size: NA; j_call: TRBJ2-4; cdr3_aa: CASSSGTGIGAKNIQYF; cdr3_nt: TGTGCCAGCAGCTCTGGGACAGGGATAGGGGCCAAAAACATTCAGTACTTC
v_call: TRBV7-9; d_call: TRBD1; clone_size: NA; j_call: TRBJ1-3; cdr3_aa: CASSQRKQGVSGNTIYF; cdr3_nt: TGTGCCAGCAGCCAGAGAAAACAGGGGGTCTCTGGAAACACCATATATTTT
v_call: TRBV25-1; d_call: TRBD1; clone_size: NA; j_call: TRBJ1-1; cdr3_aa: CASSDQGQGVEAFF; cdr3_nt: TGTGCCAGCAGTGACCAGGGACAGGGGGTTGAAGCTTTCTTT
v_call: TRBV19; d_call: TRBD1; clone_size: NA; j_call: TRBJ1-5; cdr3_aa: CASSPTGGQPQHF; cdr3_nt: TGTGCCAGTAGTCCGACAGGGGGACAGCCCCAGCATTTT
v_call: TRBV28; d_call: TRBD1; clone_size: few; j_call: TRBJ1-1; cdr3_aa: CASRYRDRGTTEAFF; cdr3_nt: TGTGCCAGCAGGTATAGGGACAGGGGAACGACTGAAGCTTTCTTT
v_call: TRBV14; d_call: TRBD2; clone_size: NA; j_call: TRBJ2-1; cdr3_aa: CASSQVASGREQFF; cdr3_nt: TGTGCCAGCAGCCAAGTGGCTAGCGGGAGAGAGCAGTTCTTC
v_call: TRBV4-1; d_call: NA; clone_size: NA; j_call: TRBJ2-5; cdr3_aa: CASSKSVLGRETETQYF; cdr3_nt: TGCGCCAGCAGCAAGTCCGTATTAGGACGGGAGACAGAGACCCAGTACTTC
v_call: TRBV5-1; d_call: NA; clone_size: NA; j_call: TRBJ2-7; cdr3_aa: CASSRTTPRSYEQYF; cdr3_nt: TGCGCCAGCAGCCGAACAACCCCCAGGTCCTACGAGCAGTACTTC
v_call: TRBV19; d_call: TRBD1; clone_size: NA; j_call: TRBJ1-5; cdr3_aa: CASSPGGRQPQHF; cdr3_nt: TGTGCCAGTAGCCCAGGGGGCAGGCAGCCCCAGCATTTT
v_call: TRBV11-3; d_call: TRBD1; clone_size: NA; j_call: TRBJ1-3; cdr3_aa: CASSFGTGAVNTIYF; cdr3_nt: TGTGCCAGCAGCTTCGGGACAGGGGCAGTGAACACCATATATTTT
v_call: TRBV28; d_call: NA; clone_size: few; j_call: TRBJ2-7; cdr3_aa: CASIGTPGVYEQYF; cdr3_nt: TGTGCCAGCATCGGGACCCCAGGGGTCTACGAGCAGTACTTC
v_call: TRBV2; d_call: TRBD2; clone_size: NA; j_call: TRBJ2-7; cdr3_aa: CASIPVLGTSGAHEQYF; cdr3_nt: TGTGCCAGCATACCGGTACTAGGGACTAGCGGGGCCCACGAGCAGTACTTC